One and the same sample provided the 26 T cell receptor beta chains below, sequenced in a study of blood T cell repertoires in COVID-19. Repertoires were generated with immunoSEQ multiplex PCR, while TCRdb's copy carries only in-frame clones and drops some. The repertoire holds some 70,000 clones, roughly 85% seen once, with under 2% in the top ten. Material: peripheral blood. Every receptor here comes from a woman aged 55-69 years with acute or convalescent COVID-19.

V usage is TRBV20-1 and J usage is TRBJ1-5; D remains ambiguous. The germline CDR1 and CDR2 sequences are DFQATT and SNEGSKA (reference sequence). The V end was cut by 3 bases, the J end by 6 bases, with 12 bases between. The CDR3 loop spans 13 amino acids. The CDR3 region is CSASSQSGQPQHF. The CDR3 coding sequence is TGCAGTGCTAGTTCCCAAAGCGGTCAGCCCCAGCATTTT.

V gene TRBV5-7 combines with J gene TRBJ1-3; D possibly corresponds to TRBD1 (6 bases). TRBV5-7 is an ORF, with its function uncertain. V was shortened by 1 base and J by 0 bases, with 14 bases between the two germline ends. The CDR3 is made up of 17 amino acids. The CDR3 nucleotides read TGTGCCAGCAGCTTGAAGGGACACGGATACTCTGGAAACACCATATATTTT. It translates to CASSLKGHGYSGNTIYF.

The rearrangement joins TRBV11-2 to TRBJ1-1; D remains ambiguous. Germline V lookup: CDR1 SGHAT, CDR2 FQNNGV. CDR3 length equals 15 residues. Trimming stripped 5 bases from V and 1 base from J, with 14 bases between. The CDR3 region is CASSPLGSWNTEAFF. DNA for the CDR3: TGTGCCAGCAGCCCTTTGGGCAGCTGGAACACTGAAGCTTTCTTT.

This clone has only one observation. This chain connects TRBV5-1 to TRBJ2-5; D not certain. Germline assignment: CDR1 SGHRS and CDR2 YFSETQ. With 0 bases removed from V and 3 bases from J, the gap between germline ends came to 6 bases. The CDR3 is made up of 13 amino acids. CDR3 nucleotide sequence: TGCGCCAGCAGCTTGGTCCCAGAAGAGACCCAGTACTTC. This translates into CASSLVPEETQYF.

Concerning this clone itself: Other DNA sequences of this sample code for an identical CDR3. The V and J genes are TRBV5-6 and TRBJ1-2; D uncertain. CDR1 SGHDT and CDR2 YYEEEE come from the germline V gene. The CDR3 spans 14 residues. V was clipped by 1 base and J by 1 base, with 8 bases between them. In DNA form, the CDR3 reads TGTGCCAGCAGCTTGTCTGGGAGTAACTATGGCTACACCTTC. Translated: CASSLSGSNYGYTF.

The chain is built from TRBV15 and TRBJ2-1; 8 bases map to TRBD2. Germline V gene sequence: CDR1 LNHNV, CDR2 YYDKDF (reference sequence). V gave up 0 bases and J gave up 10 bases; unmatched junction bases: 5. The CDR3 is made up of 14 amino acids. The DNA for the CDR3 is TGTGCCACCAGCAGAGATCCGGGGGGGGACGAGCAGTTCTTC. As protein: CATSRDPGGDEQFF.

The chain carries TRBV9 and TRBJ2-7, with 12 nucleotides matching TRBD1. The CDR3 contains 17 residues. V shed 0 bases, J shed 6 bases, and the junction held 10 bases outside the gene matches. Germline CDR1 SGDLS, CDR2 YYNGEE. The CDR3 nucleotides read TGTGCCAGCAGCGTAGTAGGGGCCGGGACAGGGGGCCGCGAGCAGTACTTC. It codes for CASSVVGAGTGGREQYF.

This clone was detected only once. The genes are TRBV6-2 or TRBV6-3 and TRBJ2-4, with 12 bases fitting TRBD1. CDR3 length equals 18 residues. Germline CDR1 is MNHEY and CDR2 is SVGEGT. After removal of 5 bases from V and 0 bases from J, the junction contained 8 bases not matched to a gene. CDR3 DNA: TGTGCCAGCAGTACCGGGACAGGGGGCAGCGGAGCCAAAAACATTCAGTACTTC. Protein product: CASSTGTGGSGAKNIQYF.

The chain links TRBV28 to TRBJ2-2; TRBD2 matches 7 bases. V was pared by 8 bases and J by 0 bases, with 6 bases of the junction left unmatched. From germline, CDR1 is MDHEN and CDR2 SYDVKM. The length of the CDR3 is 15 residues. The CDR3 is CASQKAGTNTGELFF. In DNA form, the CDR3 reads TGTGCCAGCCAAAAAGCGGGGACGAACACCGGGGAGCTGTTTTTT.

The V call is TRBV5-1, the J call TRBJ2-3, with 9 bases matching TRBD2. Trimming at V came to 2 bases and at J to 2 bases, leaving 6 bases not matched to a gene. The CDR3 runs 16 residues. The germline gives CDR1 SGHRS, CDR2 YFSETQ. CDR3: CASSFSGGHSTDTQYF. The CDR3 region has the DNA TGCGCCAGCAGCTTCAGCGGGGGGCATTCCACAGATACGCAGTATTTT.

The chain couples TRBV6-1 to TRBJ1-6, with TRBD1 matching 8 bases. In germline, CDR1 is MNHNS, CDR2 SASEGT. The CDR3 covers 15 residues. J was trimmed by 8 bases and V by 1 base; bases with no gene match: 4. Written as DNA, the CDR3 is TGTGCCAGCAGTGAAGTGGACAGGGTAGATTCACCCCTCCACTTT. Amino acid sequence: CASSEVDRVDSPLHF.

CDR3 coding DNA: TGTGCCAGCAGTCAAGACAACACAGGTGAAGCTTTCTTT. This codes for CASSQDNTGEAFF. This chain uses TRBV12-3 or TRBV12-4 with TRBJ1-1, with a tentative D call TRBD1 (5 bases). The CDR3 length is 13 residues. With 5 bases removed from V and 7 bases from J, the gap between germline ends came to 14 bases.

The chain has TRBV6-2 or TRBV6-3 and TRBJ2-1; TRBD2 matches 9 bases. The CDR3 sequence is 16 residues long. J lost 9 bases, V lost 5 bases, and 14 bases had no gene match. Germline loops: CDR1 MNHEY, CDR2 SVGEGT. CDR3 amino acids: CASSNLGGRASVEQFF. The CDR3, as DNA: TGTGCCAGCAGTAACCTCGGCGGGAGGGCCTCGGTTGAGCAGTTCTTC.

The V gene is TRBV7-9, the J gene TRBJ2-2; the D gene is possibly TRBD1 (6 bases). The ends were cut back, 8 bases at V and 5 bases at J, with 24 bases in the middle. The CDR3 covers 17 residues. Per the germline V gene, CDR1 is SEHNR and CDR2 is FQNEAQ (reference sequence). This chain's CDR3 is CASRLQKFGGRTGELFF. CDR3 in DNA: TGTGCCAGCCGGCTCCAGAAGTTTGGGGGCCGTACCGGGGAGCTGTTTTTT.

The CDR3 sequence: CATSRVSGRDNEQFF. The CDR3 nucleotides read TGTGCCACCAGCAGAGTTAGCGGGAGGGACAATGAGCAGTTCTTC. The chain joins TRBV15 to TRBJ2-1; 11 nucleotides match TRBD2. J gave up 5 bases and V 1 base, and 1 base lay outside the gene matches. Germline V CDR1 and CDR2: LNHNV, YYDKDF (reference sequence). There are 15 residues in the CDR3.

In this sample, this clone turned up a few times. The chain links TRBV4-2 to TRBJ2-4; perhaps TRBD2 as D (5 bases). Germline loops: CDR1 LGHNA, CDR2 YNFKEQ. This CDR3 has 14 amino acids. The germline V and J ends were trimmed by 0 bases and 9 bases, with 12 bases remaining between them. This chain's CDR3 is CASSQEVEGGIQYF. The CDR3 region has the DNA TGTGCCAGCAGCCAAGAAGTGGAAGGAGGCATTCAGTACTTC.

The J gene is TRBJ1-2, the V gene TRBV20-1; 8 nucleotides match TRBD1. Germline V gives CDR1 DFQATT, CDR2 SNEGSKA (reference sequence). This CDR3 spans 10 amino acids. Here the CDR3 reads CGTGDYGYTF. CDR3 in DNA: TGCGGGACAGGAGACTATGGCTACACCTTC.

The genes are TRBV3-1 (or the pseudogene TRBV3-2) and TRBJ1-1; tentative D call: TRBD1 (5 bases). Per germline, CDR1 LGHDT and CDR2 YNNKEL (reference sequence). The V end lost 4 bases, the J end lost 7 bases, and 13 bases lay between the germline ends. The CDR3 runs 13 residues. In nucleotides, the CDR3 is TGTGCCAGCAGCCGGGTCCCCGGGGGTGAAGCTTTCTTT. Protein: CASSRVPGGEAFF.

The chain couples TRBV7-2 to TRBJ2-5; possibly TRBD2 for D (5 bases). This CDR3 comprises 13 residues. V was shortened by 5 bases and J by 4 bases, with 11 bases between the two germline ends. Germline CDR1 and CDR2: SGHTA and FQGNSA. CDR3 protein: CASSLSGRETQYF. CDR3 DNA: TGTGCCAGCAGCCTGAGCGGAAGAGAGACCCAGTACTTC.

V usage is TRBV7-3 and J usage is TRBJ2-2; perhaps TRBD1 as D (6 bases). The CDR3 covers 16 residues. Trimming shortened V by 5 bases and J by 5 bases, and 18 bases separated the two germline ends. CDR1 is SGHTA, CDR2 FQGTGA, per germline. The CDR3: CASSQPKAGETGELFF. In DNA, the CDR3 is TGTGCCAGCAGCCAACCTAAGGCAGGGGAGACCGGGGAGCTGTTTTTT. Drawing the rest from reference TRBV7-3 and TRBJ2-2, the complete variable domain is GAGVSQTPSNKVTEKGKYVELRCDPISGHTALYWYRQSLGQGPEFLIYFQGTGAADDSGLPNDRFFAVRPEGSVSTLKIQRTERGDSAVYLCASSQPKAGETGELFFGEGSRLTVL.

This clone was found a few times. This rearrangement joins TRBV7-9 to TRBJ1-2, with 8 positions matching TRBD1. The CDR3 is 18 amino acids. The junction had 16 bases not matched to a gene; V was cut back by 5 bases and J by 2 bases. Germline CDR1 reads SEHNR; CDR2 reads FQNEAQ (reference sequence). CDR3 loop: CASSPLRFYRGGNYGYTF. For the CDR3, the DNA is TGTGCCAGCAGCCCCCTCCGCTTCTACAGGGGGGGAAACTATGGCTACACCTTC.

V usage is TRBV14 and J usage is TRBJ2-3, with 9 nucleotides matching TRBD2. The CDR3 length is 15 residues. The germline gives CDR1 SGHDN, CDR2 FVKESK. V was pared by 4 bases and J by 5 bases, with 7 bases of the junction left unmatched. DNA of the CDR3: TGTGCCAGCAGCCTCGGAGGCGGGAGGGGAGATACGCAGTATTTT. It specifies CASSLGGGRGDTQYF.

Only a few counts were recorded for this clone. The rearrangement joins TRBV5-1 to TRBJ1-4; 9 bases line up with TRBD1. The germline V gene encodes CDR1 SGHRS and CDR2 YFSETQ. V dropped 4 bases and J dropped 6; count of bases not matched to a gene: 4. CDR3 length: 14 amino acids. CDR3 in amino acids: CASSVTGGDEKLFF. CDR3 coding DNA: TGCGCCAGCAGCGTTACAGGGGGCGATGAAAAACTGTTTTTT. Variable domain in full (rest from reference TRBV5-1 and TRBJ1-4): KAGVTQTPRYLIKTRGQQVTLSCSPISGHRSVSWYQQTPGQGLQFLFEYFSETQRNKGNFPGRFSGRQFSNSRSEMNVSTLELGDSALYLCASSVTGGDEKLFFGSGTQLSVL.

This clone turned up a few times. The rearrangement joins TRBV7-9 to TRBJ2-3, with D uncertain. The ends were cut back, 1 base at V and 5 bases at J, with 16 bases in the middle. CDR3 length: 16 residues. In germline, CDR1 is SEHNR, CDR2 FQNEAQ (reference sequence). In DNA form, the CDR3 reads TGTGCCAGCAGCTTAGTCGGTGGGCTTGGGCTAGATACGCAGTATTTT. Its translation is CASSLVGGLGLDTQYF.

This chain connects TRBV19 to TRBJ1-2; 8 positions agree with TRBD1. The CDR3 spans 16 residues. V dropped 4 bases and J dropped 3; count of bases not matched to a gene: 10. Germline CDR1 reads LNHDA; CDR2 reads SQIVND (reference sequence). The CDR3 loop reads CASSNRGTGVHYGYTF. As DNA, the CDR3 is TGTGCCAGTAGTAACCGGGGGACAGGCGTACACTATGGCTACACCTTC.

The genes are TRBV6-1 and TRBJ1-5; D uncertain. The CDR3 totals 16 residues. V lost 1 base to trimming and J lost 5 bases, with 15 bases between them. Germline loops: CDR1 MNHNS, CDR2 SASEGT. Here the CDR3 reads CASSEVWAQTYQPQHF. CDR3 nucleotides: TGTGCCAGCAGTGAAGTGTGGGCCCAAACCTATCAGCCCCAGCATTTT.